The 6 T cell receptor beta chains below come from one sample, sequenced in a study of T cells in Graves' hyperthyroidism and ophthalmopathy. Using RNA transcripts as the source, TCR beta CDR3 regions were amplified. The HTBI primer set drove a first-round RT-PCR of the TCR CDR3. TCRdb re-analysed the multiplex PCR reads in MiXCR, keeping a single row per CDR3 protein. The data contain about 560,000 distinct CDR3 sequences, 16% of them singletons. Sample: blood. The receptors originated from a woman aged 18-35 years with Graves' hyperthyroidism.

This clonotype was counted many times. The CDR3 sequence: CASSLDLGGRRFADTQYF. CDR3 DNA sequence: TGTGCCAGCAGTTTAGATCTGGGGGGCCGTCGATTTGCAGATACGCAGTATTTT. This chain joins TRBV12-3 or TRBV12-4 and TRBJ2-3; D assignment may be TRBD1 or TRBD2 (6 bases each). V lost 1 base to trimming and J lost 4 bases, with 21 bases between them. The CDR3 length is 18 residues.

This clonotype has a count of ten or more. The V and J genes are TRBV20-1 and TRBJ2-3, with D perhaps TRBD2 (5 bases). V lost 1 base and J 8 bases, leaving 13 bases between the germline ends. Germline loops: CDR1 DFQATT, CDR2 SNEGSKA (reference sequence). This CDR3 is built from 13 residues. The CDR3 DNA reads TGCAGTGCTAGAGGTAGCGCTACGAGTACGCAGTATTTT. As protein: CSARGSATSTQYF.

In this sample, this clonotype turned up a few times. One base away lies a much larger clone, so this may be a sequencing read error. The chain carries TRBV2 and TRBJ2-1; no firm D call. V shed 5 bases and J shed 6 bases, with 11 bases lying between them. The length of the CDR3 is 13 residues. CDR1 and CDR2 (germline): SNHLY, FYNNEI. The CDR3 loop is CASSSDQCNEQFF. The CDR3 bases are TGTGCCAGCAGTTCCGACCAATGCAATGAGCAGTTCTTC.

The chain employs TRBV20-1 and TRBJ1-1; the D gene is possibly TRBD1 (6 bases). CDR3 size: 12 residues. CDR1 is DFQATT and CDR2 is SNEGSKA in the germline V gene (reference sequence). V lost 4 bases and J 0 bases, leaving 6 bases between the germline ends. CDR3 coding DNA: TGCAGTGCTAACAGGGTGAACACTGAAGCTTTCTTT. This gives the protein CSANRVNTEAFF.

The rearrangement uses TRBV19 and TRBJ1-1; 11 bases map to TRBD1. The CDR3 totals 13 residues. The germline V gene encodes CDR1 LNHDA and CDR2 SQIVND (reference sequence). V gave up 4 bases and J gave up 7 bases; unmatched junction bases: 2. CDR3 region: CASSTGTGGEAFF. In DNA, the CDR3 is TGTGCCAGTAGTACCGGGACAGGGGGTGAAGCTTTCTTT.

This chain joins TRBV7-9 and TRBJ2-3; D is perhaps TRBD2 (5 bases). V shed 1 base and J shed 7 bases, with 18 bases lying between them. The CDR3 sequence is 16 residues long. Germline V gene data show CDR1 as SEHNR and CDR2 as FQNEAQ (reference sequence). Here the CDR3 reads CASSLGRSSADYTQYF. DNA for the CDR3: TGTGCCAGCAGCTTAGGCCGAAGTAGCGCAGACTATACGCAGTATTTT.